Listed here are 14 T cell receptor beta chains from one sample, sequenced in a study of blood T cell repertoires in COVID-19 (dated by TCRdb to about 2020). The library was prepared using the immunoSEQ multiplex PCR assay. TCRdb limited this immuneACCESS table to in-frame rearrangements with V and J called. A share of clones is missing; checked studies link under half to unresolved V genes, and the rest is unexplained. The table for this sample lists 150,000 to 200,000 clones; about four fifths of them were counted only once. Around 10% of the sample goes to the ten largest clones. Sample: peripheral blood. The receptors were sampled from a man in his 60s with active or convalescent COVID-19.

The chain has TRBV12-3 or TRBV12-4 and TRBJ2-7; 8 bases agree with TRBD1. The CDR3 is made up of 13 amino acids. V shed 6 bases, J shed 5 bases, and the junction held 6 bases outside the gene matches. The CDR3 sequence is CASSQDRDHEQYF. CDR3 sequence (DNA): TGTGCCAGCAGCCAGGACAGGGACCACGAGCAGTACTTC.

The CDR3 spells CASNWESTDTQYF. The DNA for the CDR3 is TGTGCCAGCAATTGGGAGAGCACAGATACGCAGTATTTT. The gene calls are TRBV6-5 and TRBJ2-3; D may be TRBD2 (5 bases). Germline CDR1 reads MNHEY; CDR2 reads SVGAGI. Trimming took off 7 bases at V and 0 bases at J, with 8 bases between the two ends. CDR3 size: 13 residues.

V is TRBV5-5 and J is TRBJ2-1, with D maybe TRBD1 (7 bases). The V and J ends lost 0 bases and 5 bases respectively, with 12 bases between them. Germline V gene lookup returns CDR1 SGHKS and CDR2 YYEKEE (reference sequence). The CDR3 has 15 residues. The CDR3 nucleotides are TGTGCCAGCAGCTTGGACGGCAGGGGGGACAATGAGCAGTTCTTC. It yields the protein CASSLDGRGDNEQFF.

A single count supports this clone. The chain is built from TRBV15 and TRBJ2-5, with 9 bases matching TRBD2. V was clipped by 0 bases and J by 3 bases; unmatched bases: 2. This CDR3 comprises 15 residues. Germline V lookup: CDR1 LNHNV, CDR2 YYDKDF (reference sequence). The CDR3 DNA is TGTGCCACCAGCAGAGACCCTAGCGGGGAAGAGACCCAGTACTTC. It codes for CATSRDPSGEETQYF.

The sample holds one count of this clone. The rearrangement joins TRBV6-1 to TRBJ1-2, with D possibly TRBD1 on 5 matching bases. The V end lost 2 bases, the J end lost 8 bases, and 15 bases lay between the germline ends. Per the germline V gene, CDR1 is MNHNS and CDR2 is SASEGT. The CDR3 has 14 residues. The CDR3 DNA is TGTGCCAGCAGTGAAAATCAGGGTGTCGACGGCTACACCTTC. This encodes CASSENQGVDGYTF.

The chain carries TRBV4-1 and TRBJ2-1, with a tentative D call TRBD1 (5 bases). The CDR3 is 14 residues long. Trimming pared 4 bases from V and 2 bases from J, leaving 9 bases between. From germline, CDR1 is MGHRA and CDR2 YSYEKL. CDR3 region: CASSPTDTYNEQFF. The CDR3 bases are TGCGCCAGCAGCCCGACAGATACCTACAATGAGCAGTTCTTC.

V gene TRBV10-3 combines with J gene TRBJ2-3; 7 bases line up with TRBD2. The CDR3 has 14 residues. Germline CDR1 is ENHRY and CDR2 is SYGVKD. V dropped 0 bases and J dropped 5; count of bases not matched to a gene: 2. CDR3 amino acids: CAISESTGGDTQYF. The DNA of the CDR3 is TGTGCCATCAGTGAGTCGACGGGGGGAGATACGCAGTATTTT.

This sequence joins TRBV3-1 (or the pseudogene TRBV3-2) and TRBJ2-7, with TRBD1 matching over 7 bases. Germline V CDR1 and CDR2: LGHDT, YNNKEL (reference sequence). The CDR3 sequence is 15 residues long. The J segment lost 2 bases and the V segment lost 4 bases, leaving 8 bases of the junction unmatched. CDR3 sequence (DNA): TGTGCCAGCAGCCGTAGACAGGGCACTACCTACGAGCAGTACTTC. Its translation: CASSRRQGTTYEQYF.

The chain carries TRBV20-1 and TRBJ2-4; D unresolved. Germline V gene data show CDR1 as DFQATT and CDR2 as SNEGSKA (reference sequence). The CDR3 is made up of 11 amino acids. The germline V and J ends were trimmed by 6 bases and 2 bases, with 5 bases remaining between them. CDR3 sequence (DNA): TGCAGTGCGCAGACCAAAAACATTCAGTACTTC. This codes for CSAQTKNIQYF.

This clone occurred a few times. The chain links TRBV18 to TRBJ1-2, with TRBD1 as a possible D gene (6 bases). CDR1 and CDR2 from the germline V gene are KGHSH and LQKENI. The CDR3 spans 12 residues. V was cut by 5 bases and J by 7 bases, with 11 bases left in between. CDR3 in amino acids: CASSSPGVGYTF. CDR3 in DNA: TGTGCCAGCTCATCCCCAGGGGTTGGCTACACCTTC.

The CDR3 DNA sequence: TGCAGTGCTAGTGATCCGAGGAATCAGCCCCAGCATTTT. This translates into CSASDPRNQPQHF. The chain recombines TRBV20-1 with TRBJ1-5; no definite D call. V was trimmed by 3 bases and J by 4 bases, leaving 10 bases between them. CDR3 length equals 13 residues. Germline V gene data show CDR1 as DFQATT and CDR2 as SNEGSKA (reference sequence).

The rearrangement uses TRBV5-1 and TRBJ1-6; 7 nucleotides align to TRBD1. V was clipped by 4 bases and J by 9 bases; unmatched bases: 10. CDR1 SGHRS and CDR2 YFSETQ come from the germline V gene. This CDR3 region has 15 residues. CDR3 bases: TGCGCCAGCAGCCCGGGGACAGAGCGGAGTTCACCCCTCCACTTT. Residues: CASSPGTERSSPLHF.

The chain links TRBV5-4 to TRBJ2-7, with 8 bases aligning to TRBD2. Germline V lookup: CDR1 SGHNT, CDR2 YYREEE (reference sequence). The CDR3 sequence is 15 residues long. V dropped 1 base and J dropped 1; count of bases not matched to a gene: 4. CDR3 protein: CASSLSSGSSYEQYF. The DNA of the CDR3 is TGTGCCAGCAGCTTGTCCAGCGGGAGTTCCTACGAGCAGTACTTC.

This sequence joins TRBV14 and TRBJ1-1; D possibly corresponds to TRBD1 (5 bases). The CDR3 loop spans 13 amino acids. Germline V gene sequence: CDR1 SGHDN, CDR2 FVKESK. Deletions cut 5 bases from V and 12 bases from J, with 19 bases between. The CDR3 DNA follows: TGTGCCAGCAGCACAAGGCCGGGGGATAAAACTTTCTTT. This gives the protein CASSTRPGDKTFF.